Below are 25 T cell receptor beta chains sequenced from a single sample in a study of T cell responses to AZD1222 COVID-19 vaccine. The data were produced by immunoSEQ multiplex PCR, yet TCRdb's version contains in-frame clones alone and is incomplete. Seen here are about 110,000 clones, nearly 90% observed once, and the top ten hold under 20%. This material consisted of peripheral blood, taken on day 0 of AZD1222 vaccination. These receptors were taken from an adult in good health.

The rearrangement joins TRBV29-1 to TRBJ2-1, with 8 bases fitting TRBD1. The V segment lost 4 bases and the J segment 4 bases; nucleotides outside the gene matches: 6. There are 14 residues in the CDR3. Germline lookup yields CDR1 SQVTM and CDR2 ANQGSEA. The CDR3 is CSVGQGAGYNEQFF. CDR3 DNA: TGCAGCGTTGGGCAGGGGGCTGGTTACAATGAGCAGTTCTTC.

V and J are TRBV6-5 and TRBJ1-2, with 8 bases matching TRBD1. V was pared by 5 bases and J by 3 bases, with 8 bases of the junction left unmatched. The CDR3 runs 15 residues. Germline V gives CDR1 MNHEY, CDR2 SVGAGI. In DNA, the CDR3 is TGTGCCAGCAGTAACCAGGGGGCCGGATACTATGGCTACACCTTC. Translated, it gives CASSNQGAGYYGYTF.

The CDR3 sequence is CASSFPGRMNTGELFF. CDR3 bases: TGTGCCAGCAGTTTCCCGGGACGAATGAACACCGGGGAGCTGTTTTTT. The chain uses TRBV27 and TRBJ2-2, with D perhaps matching TRBD1 or TRBD2 (5 bases each). V shed 3 bases and J shed 1 base, with 12 bases lying between them. The CDR3 runs 16 residues. From germline, CDR1 is MNHEY and CDR2 SMNVEV (reference sequence).

Only one count was recorded for this clone. The rearrangement uses TRBV27 and TRBJ1-2, with D tentatively TRBD1 (6 bases). Germline V lookup: CDR1 MNHEY, CDR2 SMNVEV (reference sequence). V lost 3 bases, J lost 4 bases, and 9 bases lay in between. The CDR3 totals 13 residues. The CDR3 loop is CASSFDRSYGYTF. In DNA, the CDR3 is TGTGCCAGCAGTTTTGACAGGTCCTATGGCTACACCTTC.

This chain joins TRBV5-1 and TRBJ1-1; tentative D call: TRBD1 (6 bases). CDR1 and CDR2 from the germline V gene are SGHRS and YFSETQ. Trimming removed 3 bases from V and 11 bases from J, with 20 bases in between. This CDR3 has 14 residues. In DNA, the CDR3 is TGCGCCAGCAGCTACTCCCCGGACAGACGTGTGGCTTTCTTT. This translates into CASSYSPDRRVAFF. The whole variable domain, remainder taken from reference TRBV5-1 and TRBJ1-1, is KAGVTQTPRYLIKTRGQQVTLSCSPISGHRSVSWYQQTPGQGLQFLFEYFSETQRNKGNFPGRFSGRQFSNSRSEMNVSTLELGDSALYLCASSYSPDRRVAFFGQGTRLTVV.

This clone was seen only once. V usage is TRBV19 and J usage is TRBJ1-1, with a possible D match to TRBD1 (5 bases). CDR1 and CDR2 (germline): LNHDA, SQIVND (reference sequence). The ends were cut back, 8 bases at V and 3 bases at J, with 22 bases in the middle. The CDR3 loop spans 16 amino acids. CDR3 nucleotide sequence: TGTGCCAGTTTCGGTAGCCAGGGTAACTTCTACACTGAAGCTTTCTTT. Its translation: CASFGSQGNFYTEAFF. Full variable domain (remainder filled in from reference TRBV19 and TRBJ1-1): DGGITQSPKYLFRKEGQNVTLSCEQNLNHDAMYWYRQDPGQGLRLIYYSQIVNDFQKGDIAEGYSVSREKKESFPLTVTSAQKNPTAFYLCASFGSQGNFYTEAFFGQGTRLTVV.

This clone was observed once. This chain joins TRBV5-1 and TRBJ2-1; 11 bases line up with TRBD2. Germline V gene lookup returns CDR1 SGHRS and CDR2 YFSETQ. This CDR3 has 15 residues. V trimming: 4 bases; J trimming: 8 bases; junction bases outside the gene matches: 8. CDR3 residues: CASSRTTSGTYEQFF. Here the CDR3 DNA reads TGCGCCAGCAGCCGTACGACTAGCGGGACCTATGAGCAGTTCTTC.

In this sample, this clone turned up once. The chain carries TRBV6-2 or TRBV6-3 and TRBJ2-7; 8 bases map to TRBD1. The CDR3 consists of 12 residues. Germline V lookup: CDR1 MNHEY, CDR2 SVGEGT. Trimming took 5 bases from V and 5 from J; bases not matched to a gene: 2. For the CDR3, the DNA is TGTGCCAGCAGTAGGACAGGGAACGAGCAGTACGTC. Amino acids: CASSRTGNEQYV.

This chain joins TRBV5-1 and TRBJ1-3; 9 nucleotides line up with TRBD1. The CDR3 is 18 residues long. Germline loops: CDR1 SGHRS, CDR2 YFSETQ. With V trimmed by 2 bases and J by 3 bases, 12 bases remained unmatched. CDR3 protein: CASSFSGQGPSGGNTIYF. The CDR3, as DNA: TGCGCCAGCAGCTTTTCGGGACAGGGCCCCTCCGGTGGAAACACCATATATTTT.

This chain joins TRBV14 and TRBJ2-5; either TRBD1 or TRBD2 may supply D (6 bases each). The length of the CDR3 is 14 residues. Germline CDR1 reads SGHDN; CDR2 reads FVKESK. Between the trimmed V and J ends, which lost 1 base and 7 bases, there was a span of 13 bases. The CDR3: CASSQVAGHGTQYF. Here the CDR3 DNA reads TGTGCCAGCAGCCAAGTCGCGGGACATGGGACCCAGTACTTC.

The J gene is TRBJ2-1, the V gene TRBV6-6; 9 nucleotides agree with TRBD2. Germline CDR1 MNHNY, CDR2 SVGAGI (reference sequence). Trimming removed 5 bases from V and 1 base from J; junction bases left unmatched: 15. The CDR3 extends over 19 amino acids. The CDR3 coding sequence is TGTGCCAGCAGTCAACCGGCGGGAGGGCCGGTCGGGTCCTACAATGAGCAGTTCTTC. The encoded protein is CASSQPAGGPVGSYNEQFF.

This chain joins TRBV28 and TRBJ1-6; D unresolved. Germline CDR1 reads MDHEN; CDR2 reads SYDVKM. This CDR3 comprises 10 residues. V lost 6 bases and J 16 bases, leaving 10 bases between the germline ends. Written as DNA, the CDR3 is TGTGCCAGCAGCGTCCGGGAACTCCACTTT. This sequence encodes CASSVRELHF.

V is TRBV5-1 and J is TRBJ2-3; maybe TRBD1 (5 bases). V was clipped by 0 bases and J by 3 bases, with 11 bases between them. This CDR3 contains 15 residues. The germline CDR1 and CDR2 sequences are SGHRS and YFSETQ. The CDR3 coding sequence is TGCGCCAGCAGCTTGGAAACAGGTCTTACAGATACGCAGTATTTT. Amino acid sequence: CASSLETGLTDTQYF.

The rearrangement uses TRBV6-5 and TRBJ2-5; perhaps D is TRBD1 or TRBD2 (5 bases each). CDR3 length: 11 residues. Germline values: CDR1 MNHEY, CDR2 SVGAGI. The V end was cut by 11 bases, the J end by 7 bases, with 14 bases between. In nucleotides, the CDR3 is TGTGCCCCATACGGGGCGGGGACCCAGTACTTC. It yields the protein CAPYGAGTQYF.

The rearrangement joins TRBV28 to TRBJ1-1; D is perhaps TRBD1 (5 bases). Germline-derived CDR1 and CDR2 are MDHEN and SYDVKM. V lost 2 bases, J lost 8 bases, and 9 bases lay in between. The CDR3 runs to 12 residues. CDR3 nucleotide sequence: TGTGCCAGCAGTTTACCAGGACAAGAAGCTTTCTTT. Translation: CASSLPGQEAFF.

This clone was counted only a few times. This chain joins TRBV7-9 and TRBJ2-7; a weak D match, TRBD1 (5 bases). The CDR3 is made up of 14 amino acids. The V gene's germline CDR1 is SEHNR and CDR2 FQNEAQ (reference sequence). V gave up 2 bases and J gave up 5 bases, with 13 bases separating them. The CDR3 DNA reads as TGTGCCAGCAGCTTAAGTCAGGGTTTCCACGAGCAGTACTTC. Translating it yields CASSLSQGFHEQYF.

A word on this clone: Since the CDR3 does not end with the conserved phenylalanine or tryptophan, this likely comes from a read error. It is unclear where the CDR3 begins or ends on the DNA, so no DNA is shown, and the CDR3 is as TCRdb lists it. This chain joins TRBV6-2 or TRBV6-3 and TRBJ2-7; the D call of TRBD1 is as the table states it, not checked on the DNA. The CDR3 spans 15 amino acids, including both terminal residues. Germline CDR1 and CDR2: MNHEY and SVGEGT. The CDR3 here is CASSPTGTGPRLVGI.

This sequence joins TRBV5-1 and TRBJ1-3; the match to TRBD1 covers 7 bases. The trim removed 0 bases at V and 4 bases at J, leaving 7 bases unmatched. The length of the CDR3 is 16 residues. Per the germline V gene, CDR1 is SGHRS and CDR2 is YFSETQ. For the CDR3, the DNA is TGCGCCAGCAGCTTGGGACCTACAGGGGCGGGAAACACCATATATTTT. This sequence encodes CASSLGPTGAGNTIYF.

This sequence joins TRBV13 and TRBJ2-3, with 7 bases aligning to TRBD2. The CDR3 runs 14 residues. CDR1 and CDR2 from the germline V gene are PRHDT and FYEKMQ (reference sequence). The V and J ends lost 5 bases and 3 bases, in that order; junction bases with no gene match: 5. The CDR3 DNA reads TGTGCCAGCAGCCATTCCGGGGGGACAGATACGCAGTATTTT. Translation: CASSHSGGTDTQYF.

The rearrangement uses TRBV6-5 and TRBJ2-7; 10 bases are a match to TRBD2. In germline, CDR1 is MNHEY, CDR2 SVGAGI. Trimming took 6 bases from V and 2 from J; bases not matched to a gene: 7. The CDR3 is 15 amino acids. The CDR3 sequence is CASRPRTSGPYEQYV. CDR3 nucleotides: TGTGCCAGCAGACCAAGGACTAGCGGCCCCTACGAGCAGTACGTC.

The chain carries TRBV5-1 and TRBJ2-5; TRBD2 agrees at 11 bases. The length of the CDR3 is 16 residues. Looked up from germline, CDR1 is SGHRS and CDR2 is YFSETQ. Germline trimming cut 0 bases from V and 2 bases from J; bases unmatched to any gene: 3. CDR3 amino acids: CASSLGGLAVQETQYF. As DNA, the CDR3 is TGCGCCAGCAGCTTGGGGGGACTAGCGGTACAAGAGACCCAGTACTTC. Together with reference TRBV5-1 and TRBJ2-5, the CDR3 gives the full variable domain: KAGVTQTPRYLIKTRGQQVTLSCSPISGHRSVSWYQQTPGQGLQFLFEYFSETQRNKGNFPGRFSGRQFSNSRSEMNVSTLELGDSALYLCASSLGGLAVQETQYFGPGTRLLVL.

CDR3: CASSLFRGPTGGYTF. The DNA of the CDR3 is TGTGCCAGTAGTCTTTTCAGGGGGCCCACGGGAGGCTACACCTTC. The chain is built from TRBV19 and TRBJ1-2; TRBD1 matches at 8 bases. The J segment lost 8 bases and the V segment lost 5 bases, leaving 13 bases of the junction unmatched. The germline V gene has CDR1 LNHDA and CDR2 SQIVND (reference sequence). The CDR3 contains 15 residues.

This chain connects TRBV10-3 to TRBJ1-3; D might be TRBD1 (6 bases). Germline CDR1 ENHRY, CDR2 SYGVKD. CDR3 size: 12 residues. For the CDR3, the DNA is TGTGGGATGGGGGGGCCTGGAAACACCATATATTTT. Its protein product is CGMGGPGNTIYF.

This chain joins TRBV24-1 and TRBJ2-5, with 12 nucleotides matching TRBD1. CDR3 length: 18 amino acids. The germline V gene has CDR1 KGHDR and CDR2 SFDVKD. The V gene end was trimmed by 1 base and the J gene end by 7 bases; junction bases not matched to a gene: 12. This CDR3 is CATSDFCPRDRGPGTQYF. In DNA form, the CDR3 reads TGTGCCACCAGTGATTTTTGCCCCCGGGACAGGGGGCCGGGGACCCAGTACTTC.

The V call is TRBV4-3, the J call TRBJ1-2; TRBD1 agrees at 7 bases. Trimming took 3 bases from V and 4 from J; bases not matched to a gene: 8. CDR3 size: 15 residues. CDR1 and CDR2 (germline): LGHNA, YSLEER. In DNA, the CDR3 is TGCGCCAGCAGCCACTTGACAGGGATGGGCTATGGCTACACCTTC. It encodes CASSHLTGMGYGYTF.